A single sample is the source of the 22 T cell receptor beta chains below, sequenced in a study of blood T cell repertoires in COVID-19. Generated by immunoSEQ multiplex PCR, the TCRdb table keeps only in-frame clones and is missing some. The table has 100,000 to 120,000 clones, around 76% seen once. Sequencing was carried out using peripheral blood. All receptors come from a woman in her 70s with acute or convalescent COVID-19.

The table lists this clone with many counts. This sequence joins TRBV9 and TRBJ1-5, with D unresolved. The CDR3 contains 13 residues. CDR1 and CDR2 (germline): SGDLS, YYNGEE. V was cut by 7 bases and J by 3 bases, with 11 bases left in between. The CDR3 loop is CASGYIANQPQHF. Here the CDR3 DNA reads TGTGCCAGCGGCTACATAGCCAATCAGCCCCAGCATTTT.

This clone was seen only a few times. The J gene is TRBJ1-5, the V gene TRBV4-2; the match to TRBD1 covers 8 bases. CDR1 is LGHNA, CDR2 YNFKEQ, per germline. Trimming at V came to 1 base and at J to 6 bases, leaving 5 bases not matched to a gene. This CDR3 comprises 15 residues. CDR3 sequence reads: CASSQVDRGGQPQHF. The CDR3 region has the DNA TGTGCCAGCAGCCAAGTTGACAGGGGTGGTCAGCCCCAGCATTTT.

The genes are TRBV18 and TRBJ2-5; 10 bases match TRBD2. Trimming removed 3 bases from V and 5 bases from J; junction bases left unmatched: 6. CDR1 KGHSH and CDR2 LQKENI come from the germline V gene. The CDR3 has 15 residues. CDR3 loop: CASSPSQRGGETQYF. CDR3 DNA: TGTGCCAGCTCACCCTCCCAGCGGGGGGGGGAGACCCAGTACTTC.

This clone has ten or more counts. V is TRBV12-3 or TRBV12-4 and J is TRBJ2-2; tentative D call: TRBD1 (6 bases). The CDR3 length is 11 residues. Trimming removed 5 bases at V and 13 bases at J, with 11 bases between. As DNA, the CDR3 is TGTGCCAGCAGTCCAGGGGTAAGGCTGTTTTTT. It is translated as CASSPGVRLFF.

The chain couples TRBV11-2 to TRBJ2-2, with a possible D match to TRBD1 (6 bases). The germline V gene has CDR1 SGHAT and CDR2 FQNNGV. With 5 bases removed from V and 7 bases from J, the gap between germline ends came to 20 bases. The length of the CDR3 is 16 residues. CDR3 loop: CASSPYGTTLGGELFF. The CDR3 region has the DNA TGTGCCAGCAGCCCGTACGGGACAACTCTCGGCGGGGAGCTGTTTTTT.

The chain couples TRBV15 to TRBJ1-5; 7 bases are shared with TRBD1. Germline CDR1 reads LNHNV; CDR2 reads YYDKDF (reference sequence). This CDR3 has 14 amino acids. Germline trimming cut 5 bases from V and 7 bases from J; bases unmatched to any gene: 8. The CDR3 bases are TGTGCCACCAGCCAACAGGGGATTGGGCAGCCCCAGCATTTT. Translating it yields CATSQQGIGQPQHF.

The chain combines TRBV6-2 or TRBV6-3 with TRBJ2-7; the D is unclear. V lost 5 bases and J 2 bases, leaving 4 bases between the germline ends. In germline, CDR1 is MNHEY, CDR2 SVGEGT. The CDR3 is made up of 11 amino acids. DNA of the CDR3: TGTGCCAGCAGTACAGCCTACGAGCAGTACTTC. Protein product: CASSTAYEQYF.

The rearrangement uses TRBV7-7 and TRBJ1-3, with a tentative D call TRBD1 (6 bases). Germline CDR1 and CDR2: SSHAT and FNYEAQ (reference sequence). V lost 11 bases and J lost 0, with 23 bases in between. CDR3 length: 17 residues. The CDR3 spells CAFPPGQKGFSGNTIYF. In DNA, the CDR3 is TGTGCCTTCCCCCCCGGACAGAAGGGATTCTCTGGAAACACCATATATTTT.

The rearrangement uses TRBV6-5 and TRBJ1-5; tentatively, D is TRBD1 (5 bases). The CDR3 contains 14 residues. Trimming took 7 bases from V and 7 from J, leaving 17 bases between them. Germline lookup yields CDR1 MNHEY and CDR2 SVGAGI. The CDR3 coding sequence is TGTGCCAGCACCATTCCAGGGATCGAACAGCCCCAGCATTTT. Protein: CASTIPGIEQPQHF.

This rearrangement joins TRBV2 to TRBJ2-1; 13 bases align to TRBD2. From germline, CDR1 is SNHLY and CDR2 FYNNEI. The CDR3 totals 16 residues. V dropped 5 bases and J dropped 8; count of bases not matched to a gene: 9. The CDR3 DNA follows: TGTGCCAGCAGTCCTCCGACTAGCGGGGGGCGGGATGAGCAGTTCTTC. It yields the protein CASSPPTSGGRDEQFF.

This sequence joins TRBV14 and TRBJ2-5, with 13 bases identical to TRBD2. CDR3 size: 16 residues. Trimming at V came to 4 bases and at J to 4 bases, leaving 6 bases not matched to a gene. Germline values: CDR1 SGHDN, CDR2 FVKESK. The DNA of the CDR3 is TGTGCCAGCAGCCTGACTAGCGGGGGGAAGGGAGAGACCCAGTACTTC. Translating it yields CASSLTSGGKGETQYF.

CDR3 amino acids: CASSFGDRGDYEQYF. DNA for the CDR3: TGTGCCAGCAGCTTTGGGGACAGGGGCGACTACGAGCAGTACTTC. The chain uses TRBV5-4 and TRBJ2-7, with 10 nucleotides matching TRBD1. The junction had 5 bases not matched to a gene; V was cut back by 2 bases and J by 3 bases. The CDR3 totals 15 residues. Germline V CDR1 and CDR2: SGHNT, YYREEE (reference sequence).

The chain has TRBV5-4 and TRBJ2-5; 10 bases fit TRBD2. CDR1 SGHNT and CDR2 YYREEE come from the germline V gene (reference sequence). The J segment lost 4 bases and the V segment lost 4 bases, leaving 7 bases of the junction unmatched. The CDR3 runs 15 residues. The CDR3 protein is CASSLQRGGSETQYF. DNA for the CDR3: TGTGCCAGCAGCCTTCAGCGGGGGGGTTCAGAGACCCAGTACTTC.

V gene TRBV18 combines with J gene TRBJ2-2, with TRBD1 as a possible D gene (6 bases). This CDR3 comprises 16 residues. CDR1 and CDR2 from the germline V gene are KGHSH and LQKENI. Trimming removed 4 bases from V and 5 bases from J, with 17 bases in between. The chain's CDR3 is CASSLTQGSGTGELFF. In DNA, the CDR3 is TGTGCCAGCTCACTCACACAGGGCTCCGGGACCGGGGAGCTGTTTTTT.

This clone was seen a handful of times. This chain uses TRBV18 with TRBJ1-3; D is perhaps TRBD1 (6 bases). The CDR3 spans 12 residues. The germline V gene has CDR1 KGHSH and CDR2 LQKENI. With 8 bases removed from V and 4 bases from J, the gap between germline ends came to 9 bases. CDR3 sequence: CASGQIGNTIYF. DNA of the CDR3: TGTGCCAGCGGACAGATAGGAAACACCATATATTTT.

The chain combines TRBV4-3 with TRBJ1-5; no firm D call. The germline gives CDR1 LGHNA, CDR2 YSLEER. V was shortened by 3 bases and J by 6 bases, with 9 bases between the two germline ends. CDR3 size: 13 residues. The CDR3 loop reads CASSQSGTQPQHF. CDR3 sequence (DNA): TGCGCCAGCAGCCAGAGCGGAACTCAGCCCCAGCATTTT.

CDR3 region: CASSKLASSYNEQFF. CDR3 nucleotide sequence: TGTGCCAGCAGCAAACTAGCAAGCTCCTACAATGAGCAGTTCTTC. The chain employs TRBV7-2 and TRBJ2-1; D may be TRBD2 (6 bases). The ends were cut back, 5 bases at V and 0 bases at J, with 11 bases in the middle. The CDR3 sequence is 15 residues long. The germline V gene has CDR1 SGHTA and CDR2 FQGNSA.

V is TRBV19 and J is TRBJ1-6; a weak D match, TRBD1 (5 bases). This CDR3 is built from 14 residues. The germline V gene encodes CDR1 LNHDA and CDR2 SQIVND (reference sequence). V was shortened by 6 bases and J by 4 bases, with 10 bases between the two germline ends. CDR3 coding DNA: TGTGCCAGTAGCAACGACAGATATAATTCACCCCTCCACTTT. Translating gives CASSNDRYNSPLHF.

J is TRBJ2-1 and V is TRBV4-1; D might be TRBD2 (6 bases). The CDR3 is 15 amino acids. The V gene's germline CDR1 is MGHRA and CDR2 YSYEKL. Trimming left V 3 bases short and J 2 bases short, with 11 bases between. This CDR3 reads CASSHREVTYNEQFF. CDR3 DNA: TGCGCCAGCAGCCACAGGGAGGTAACCTACAATGAGCAGTTCTTC.

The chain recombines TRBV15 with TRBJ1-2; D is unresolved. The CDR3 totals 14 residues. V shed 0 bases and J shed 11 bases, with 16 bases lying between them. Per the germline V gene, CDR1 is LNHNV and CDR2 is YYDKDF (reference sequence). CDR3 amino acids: CATSRDLSPEAYTF. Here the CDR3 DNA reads TGTGCCACCAGCAGAGATCTAAGTCCTGAGGCTTACACCTTC.

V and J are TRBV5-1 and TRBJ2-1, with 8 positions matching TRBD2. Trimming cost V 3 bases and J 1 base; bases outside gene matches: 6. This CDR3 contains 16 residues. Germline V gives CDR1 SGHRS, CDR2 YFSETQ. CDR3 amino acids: CASSWGSGGSYNEQFF. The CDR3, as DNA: TGCGCCAGCAGCTGGGGGAGCGGGGGTTCCTACAATGAGCAGTTCTTC. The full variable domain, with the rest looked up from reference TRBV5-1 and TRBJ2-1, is KAGVTQTPRYLIKTRGQQVTLSCSPISGHRSVSWYQQTPGQGLQFLFEYFSETQRNKGNFPGRFSGRQFSNSRSEMNVSTLELGDSALYLCASSWGSGGSYNEQFFGPGTRLTVL.

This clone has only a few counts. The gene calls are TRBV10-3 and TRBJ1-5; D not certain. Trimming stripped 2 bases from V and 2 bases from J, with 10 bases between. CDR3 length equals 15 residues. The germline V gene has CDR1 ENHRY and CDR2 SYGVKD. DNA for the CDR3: TGTGCCATCAGTGAGGCAGGCCAGGGCAATCAGCCCCAGCATTTT. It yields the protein CAISEAGQGNQPQHF.